The clone carrying this T cell receptor (beta chain) has just one count. This sample is drawn from a study of blood T cell repertoires in COVID-19. Method: immunoSEQ multiplex PCR; TCRdb's copy keeps in-frame clones and lacks some. Altogether 150,000 to 200,000 clones are present, around 83% being singletons, with the ten largest covering under 7.5%. The germline gives CDR1 LGHDT, CDR2 YNNKEL (reference sequence). The junction had 12 bases not matched to a gene; V was cut back by 5 bases and J by 7 bases. The CDR3 totals 15 residues. Sample: peripheral blood. The sequence was obtained from a woman aged 40 to 49 with acute or convalescent COVID-19. The genes are TRBV3-1 (or the pseudogene TRBV3-2) and TRBJ1-1, with 8 bases that match TRBD1. This chain's CDR3 is CASSLASGGADEAFF. In DNA form, the CDR3 reads TGTGCCAGCAGCTTAGCCTCAGGGGGCGCGGATGAAGCTTTCTTT.